A single sample is the source of the 15 T cell receptor beta chains below, sequenced in a study of shared clonotypes between healthy human individuals. Sequencing used immunoSEQ multiplex PCR; TCRdb keeps in-frame clones, though not all of them. The sample has 450,000 to 500,000 clones, 70% to 85% seen once. Sequenced: PBMCs. The receptors here all came from a woman aged 40 to 50 in good health. Some clones in this sample may be carry-over from other donors' samples.

The chain employs TRBV10-1 and TRBJ2-1; D possibly matches TRBD1 or TRBD2 (6 bases each). Looked up from germline, CDR1 is WNHNN and CDR2 is SYGVQD (reference sequence). There are 14 residues in the CDR3. The germline V and J ends were trimmed by 0 bases and 7 bases, with 10 bases remaining between them. The CDR3 loop is CASSESGGRNEQFF. The CDR3 DNA reads as TGCGCCAGCAGTGAGTCGGGGGGCCGGAATGAGCAGTTCTTC.

The chain recombines TRBV5-1 with TRBJ2-7; maybe TRBD2 (5 bases). CDR3 length: 13 amino acids. The ends were cut back, 6 bases at V and 3 bases at J, with 13 bases in the middle. Germline CDR1 SGHRS, CDR2 YFSETQ. DNA for the CDR3: TGCGCCAGCACCCAAAGAGAGGGCTACGAGCAGTACTTC. The encoded protein is CASTQREGYEQYF. Complete variable domain (other parts from reference TRBV5-1 and TRBJ2-7): KAGVTQTPRYLIKTRGQQVTLSCSPISGHRSVSWYQQTPGQGLQFLFEYFSETQRNKGNFPGRFSGRQFSNSRSEMNVSTLELGDSALYLCASTQREGYEQYFGPGTRLTVT.

The V call is TRBV7-8, the J call TRBJ2-3; D perhaps matches TRBD2 (7 bases). The V end lost 6 bases, the J end lost 4 bases, and 14 bases lay between the germline ends. The CDR3 is 14 amino acids. CDR1 is SGHVS, CDR2 FQNEAQ, per germline. The CDR3 sequence: CASSFGGPADTQYF. The CDR3 DNA is TGTGCCAGCAGTTTCGGGGGGCCTGCAGATACGCAGTATTTT.

The gene calls are TRBV4-1 and TRBJ1-4; TRBD1 matches at 9 bases. The V segment lost 6 bases and the J segment 8 bases; nucleotides outside the gene matches: 7. CDR1 MGHRA and CDR2 YSYEKL come from the germline V gene. The CDR3 contains 14 residues. CDR3 nucleotide sequence: TGCGCCAGCAGTCACCGGGACAGGGCGGAAAAACTGTTTTTT. Translated, it gives CASSHRDRAEKLFF.

The rearrangement joins TRBV7-9 to TRBJ2-1, with 8 bases identical to TRBD2. The J segment lost 1 base and the V segment lost 6 bases, leaving 8 bases of the junction unmatched. Looked up from germline, CDR1 is SEHNR and CDR2 is FQNEAQ (reference sequence). The CDR3 has 16 amino acids. The CDR3 here is CASRGSGRSSYNEQFF. In nucleotides, the CDR3 is TGTGCCAGCAGAGGAAGCGGGAGAAGTTCCTACAATGAGCAGTTCTTC.

This chain joins TRBV19 and TRBJ2-4; the D gene is possibly TRBD1 (6 bases). Germline V gene data show CDR1 as LNHDA and CDR2 as SQIVND (reference sequence). The CDR3 runs 14 residues. Trimming removed 1 base at V and 6 bases at J, with 10 bases between. The CDR3 nucleotides read TGTGCCAGTAGTATAGGGGCAGGGGCAAACATTCAGTACTTC. Its translation is CASSIGAGANIQYF.

This chain joins TRBV18 and TRBJ1-1; no firm D call. V was shortened by 3 bases and J by 11 bases, with 22 bases between the two germline ends. Germline CDR1 and CDR2: KGHSH and LQKENI. The CDR3 consists of 15 residues. In nucleotides, the CDR3 is TGTGCCAGCTCACCTAAGCGACCGCGAATCGATGGGGCTTTCTTT. Amino acid sequence: CASSPKRPRIDGAFF.

V and J are TRBV28 and TRBJ2-5; D perhaps matches TRBD2 (5 bases). With 4 bases removed from V and 4 bases from J, the gap between germline ends came to 16 bases. CDR1 and CDR2 (germline): MDHEN, SYDVKM. The length of the CDR3 is 15 residues. The CDR3 nucleotides read TGTGCCAGCAGTTCACCCACTAGGTGGGGAGAGACCCAGTACTTC. It translates to CASSSPTRWGETQYF.

This clone was seen once. The CDR3 protein is CASRLRAVKANIQYF. CDR3 coding DNA: TGTGCAAGTCGCTTACGGGCGGTCAAGGCAAACATTCAGTACTTC. V and J are TRBV12-2 and TRBJ2-4. TRBV12-2 is given as a pseudogene. The CDR3 is made up of 15 amino acids.

This rearrangement joins TRBV4-2 to TRBJ2-3; the match to TRBD2 covers 9 bases. Trimming at V came to 1 base and at J to 9 bases, leaving 11 bases not matched to a gene. CDR1 LGHNA and CDR2 YNFKEQ come from the germline V gene. CDR3 length equals 16 residues. CDR3 residues: CASSQGIGGRAETQYF. DNA of the CDR3: TGTGCCAGCAGCCAAGGTATAGGCGGGAGGGCCGAAACGCAGTATTTT.

V is TRBV7-2 and J is TRBJ2-3, with D maybe TRBD2 (6 bases). Looked up from germline, CDR1 is SGHTA and CDR2 is FQGNSA. The CDR3 loop spans 14 amino acids. V dropped 4 bases and J dropped 6 bases, with 14 bases sitting between them. The CDR3 DNA is TGTGCCAGCAGCTCCCGGACTAAATCGGATACGCAGTATTTT. It encodes CASSSRTKSDTQYF.

This rearrangement joins TRBV10-3 to TRBJ2-6, with 9 bases matching TRBD1. Germline assignment: CDR1 ENHRY and CDR2 SYGVKD. The CDR3 totals 15 residues. Unmatched junction bases numbered 5, after V lost 11 bases and J lost 0 bases. The CDR3 reads CASGQGPSGANVLTF. Here the CDR3 DNA reads TGTGCCTCGGGACAGGGCCCCTCTGGGGCCAACGTCCTGACTTTC.

CDR3 in amino acids: CASSDYPENTEAFF. CDR3 DNA: TGTGCCAGCAGTGATTATCCGGAGAACACTGAAGCTTTCTTT. The V gene is TRBV6-1, the J gene TRBJ1-1; no reliable D call. V lost 3 bases to trimming and J lost 1 base, with 9 bases between them. This CDR3 contains 14 residues. Germline V lookup: CDR1 MNHNS, CDR2 SASEGT.

The chain employs TRBV11-2 and TRBJ2-3; 7 bases line up with TRBD2. The V and J ends lost 0 bases and 6 bases, in that order; junction bases with no gene match: 3. CDR1 is SGHAT, CDR2 FQNNGV, per germline. The CDR3 sequence is 14 residues long. This CDR3 is CASSLDPGRDTQYF. The DNA of the CDR3 is TGTGCCAGCAGCTTAGATCCCGGGAGGGATACGCAGTATTTT.

The genes are TRBV5-1 and TRBJ1-6; TRBD1 matches 8 bases. This CDR3 is 14 amino acids long. CDR1 is SGHRS, CDR2 YFSETQ, per germline. The trim removed 4 bases at V and 9 bases at J, leaving 6 bases unmatched. The CDR3 sequence is CASSQGQGGSPLHF. As DNA, the CDR3 is TGCGCCAGCAGCCAAGGACAGGGTGGTTCACCCCTCCACTTT. Full variable domain (rest looked up from reference TRBV5-1 and TRBJ1-6): KAGVTQTPRYLIKTRGQQVTLSCSPISGHRSVSWYQQTPGQGLQFLFEYFSETQRNKGNFPGRFSGRQFSNSRSEMNVSTLELGDSALYLCASSQGQGGSPLHFGNGTRLTVT.